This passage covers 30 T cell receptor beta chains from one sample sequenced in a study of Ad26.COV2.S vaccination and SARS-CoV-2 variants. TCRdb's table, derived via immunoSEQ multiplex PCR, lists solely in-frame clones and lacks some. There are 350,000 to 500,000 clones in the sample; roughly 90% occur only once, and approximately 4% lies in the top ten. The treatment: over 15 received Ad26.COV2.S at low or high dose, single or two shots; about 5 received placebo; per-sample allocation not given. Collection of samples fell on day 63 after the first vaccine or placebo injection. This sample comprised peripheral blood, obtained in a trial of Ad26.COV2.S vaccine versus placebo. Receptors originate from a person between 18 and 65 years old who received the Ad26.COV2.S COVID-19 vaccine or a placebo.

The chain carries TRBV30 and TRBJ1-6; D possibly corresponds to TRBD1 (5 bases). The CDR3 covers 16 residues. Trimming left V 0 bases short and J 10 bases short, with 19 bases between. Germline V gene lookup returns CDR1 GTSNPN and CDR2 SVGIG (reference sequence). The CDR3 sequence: CAWSVHSGLIGSPLHF. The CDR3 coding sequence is TGTGCCTGGAGTGTACACTCGGGACTCATAGGATCACCCCTCCACTTT. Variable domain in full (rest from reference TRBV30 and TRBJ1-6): SQTIHQWPATLVQPVGSPLSLECTVEGTSNPNLYWYRQAAGRGLQLLFYSVGIGQISSEVPQNLSASRPQDRQFILSSKKLLLSDSGFYLCAWSVHSGLIGSPLHFGNGTRLTVT.

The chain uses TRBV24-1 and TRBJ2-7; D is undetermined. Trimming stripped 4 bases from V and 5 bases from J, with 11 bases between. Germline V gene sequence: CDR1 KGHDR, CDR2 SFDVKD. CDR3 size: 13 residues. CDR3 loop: CATSERYRHEQYF. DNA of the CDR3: TGTGCCACCAGTGAGAGGTACCGCCACGAGCAGTACTTC.

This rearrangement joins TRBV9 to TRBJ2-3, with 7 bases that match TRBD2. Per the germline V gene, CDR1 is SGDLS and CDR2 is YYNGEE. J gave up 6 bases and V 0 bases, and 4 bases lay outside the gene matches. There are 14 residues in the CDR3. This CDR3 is CASSVEGRGDTQYF. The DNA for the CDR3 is TGTGCCAGCAGCGTAGAAGGGCGGGGGGATACGCAGTATTTT.

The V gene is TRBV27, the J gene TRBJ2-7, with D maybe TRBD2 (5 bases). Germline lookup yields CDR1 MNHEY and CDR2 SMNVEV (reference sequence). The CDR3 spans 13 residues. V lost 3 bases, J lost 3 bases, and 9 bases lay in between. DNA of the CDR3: TGTGCCAGCAGTTTCTCCCGGGGCTACGAGCAGTACTTC. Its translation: CASSFSRGYEQYF.

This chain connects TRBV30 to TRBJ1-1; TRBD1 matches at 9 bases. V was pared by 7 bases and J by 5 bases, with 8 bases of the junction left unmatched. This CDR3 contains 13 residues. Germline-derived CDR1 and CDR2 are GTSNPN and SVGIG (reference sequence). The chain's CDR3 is CASRDRDHTEAFF. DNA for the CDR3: TGTGCCTCGCGGGACAGGGACCATACTGAAGCTTTCTTT. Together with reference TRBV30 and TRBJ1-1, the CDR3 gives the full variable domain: SQTIHQWPATLVQPVGSPLSLECTVEGTSNPNLYWYRQAAGRGLQLLFYSVGIGQISSEVPQNLSASRPQDRQFILSSKKLLLSDSGFYLCASRDRDHTEAFFGQGTRLTVV.

CDR3 DNA sequence: TGTGCCAGCAGCCCTGGGACTAGACAGCAGTATTTT. This translates into CASSPGTRQQYF. The chain links TRBV5-6 to TRBJ2-3; 8 bases map to TRBD2. The germline gives CDR1 SGHDT, CDR2 YYEEEE. V was pared by 4 bases and J by 11 bases, with 6 bases of the junction left unmatched. The CDR3 runs 12 residues.

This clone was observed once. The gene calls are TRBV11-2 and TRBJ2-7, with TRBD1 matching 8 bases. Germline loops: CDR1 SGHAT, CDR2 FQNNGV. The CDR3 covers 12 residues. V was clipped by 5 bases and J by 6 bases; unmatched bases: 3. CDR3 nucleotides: TGTGCCAGCAGCCCGGACAGGGCCGAGCAGTACTTC. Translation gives CASSPDRAEQYF. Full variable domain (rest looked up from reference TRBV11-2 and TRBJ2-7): EAGVAQSPRYKIIEKRQSVAFWCNPISGHATLYWYQQILGQGPKLLIQFQNNGVVDDSQLPKDRFSAERLKGVDSTLKIQPAKLEDSAVYLCASSPDRAEQYFGPGTRLTVT.

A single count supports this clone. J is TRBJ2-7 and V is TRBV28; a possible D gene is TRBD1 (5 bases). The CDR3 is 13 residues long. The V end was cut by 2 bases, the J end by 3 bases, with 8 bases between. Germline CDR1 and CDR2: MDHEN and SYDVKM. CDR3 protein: CASSLQGNYEQYF. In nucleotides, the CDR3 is TGTGCCAGCAGTTTACAGGGTAACTACGAGCAGTACTTC.

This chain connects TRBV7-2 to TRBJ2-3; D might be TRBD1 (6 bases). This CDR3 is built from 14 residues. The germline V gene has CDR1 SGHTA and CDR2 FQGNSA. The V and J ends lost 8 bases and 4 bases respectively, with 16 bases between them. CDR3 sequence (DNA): TGTGCCAGCCGATCCTCGGCAGGGGCAGATACGCAGTATTTT. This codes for CASRSSAGADTQYF. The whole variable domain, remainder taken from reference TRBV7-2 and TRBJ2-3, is GAGVSQSPSNKVTEKGKDVELRCDPISGHTALYWYRQSLGQGLEFLIYFQGNSAPDKSGLPSDRFSAERTGGSVSTLTIQRTQQEDSAVYLCASRSSAGADTQYFGPGTRLTVL.

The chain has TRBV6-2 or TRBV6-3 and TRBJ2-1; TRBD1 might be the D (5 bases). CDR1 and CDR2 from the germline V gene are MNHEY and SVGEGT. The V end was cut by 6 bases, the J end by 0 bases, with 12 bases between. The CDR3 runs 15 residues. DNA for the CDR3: TGTGCCAGCAGCCAGGGCATCCCCTCCTACAATGAGCAGTTCTTC. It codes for CASSQGIPSYNEQFF.

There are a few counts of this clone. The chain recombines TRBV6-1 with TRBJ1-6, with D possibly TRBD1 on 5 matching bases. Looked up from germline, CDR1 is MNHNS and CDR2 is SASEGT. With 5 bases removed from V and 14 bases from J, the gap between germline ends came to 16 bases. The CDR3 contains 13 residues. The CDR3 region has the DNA TGTGCCAGCAGTTGGGACGTTCTCTCGGCCCTCCACTTT. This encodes CASSWDVLSALHF.

CDR3 protein: CASSPRQYETEAFF. Here the CDR3 DNA reads TGTGCCAGCAGCCCCCGACAATATGAGACTGAAGCTTTCTTT. The chain recombines TRBV9 with TRBJ1-1; D not resolved. This CDR3 is 14 amino acids long. Germline V gene sequence: CDR1 SGDLS, CDR2 YYNGEE. V was shortened by 4 bases and J by 5 bases, with 15 bases between the two germline ends.

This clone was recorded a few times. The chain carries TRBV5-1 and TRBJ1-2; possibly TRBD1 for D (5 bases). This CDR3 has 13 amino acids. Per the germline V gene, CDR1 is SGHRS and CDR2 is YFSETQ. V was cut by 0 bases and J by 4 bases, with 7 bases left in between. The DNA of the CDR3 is TGCGCCAGCAGCTTGGCAGGGAGCTATGGCTACACCTTC. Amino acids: CASSLAGSYGYTF.

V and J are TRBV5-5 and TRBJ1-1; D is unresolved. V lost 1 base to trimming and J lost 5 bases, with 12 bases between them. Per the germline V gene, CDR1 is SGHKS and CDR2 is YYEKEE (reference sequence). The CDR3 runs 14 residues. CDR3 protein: CASSLQSQATEAFF. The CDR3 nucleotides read TGTGCCAGCAGCTTGCAGTCCCAGGCTACTGAAGCTTTCTTT. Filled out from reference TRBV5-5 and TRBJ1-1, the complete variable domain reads DAGVTQSPTHLIKTRGQQVTLRCSPISGHKSVSWYQQVLGQGPQFIFQYYEKEERGRGNFPDRFSARQFPNYSSELNVNALLLGDSALYLCASSLQSQATEAFFGQGTRLTVV.

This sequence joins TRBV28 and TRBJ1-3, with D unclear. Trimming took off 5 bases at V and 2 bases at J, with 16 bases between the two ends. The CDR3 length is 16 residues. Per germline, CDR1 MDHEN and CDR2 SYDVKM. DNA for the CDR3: TGTGCCAGCAGTGGACCTACTCAACGAACTGGAAACACCATATATTTT. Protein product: CASSGPTQRTGNTIYF.

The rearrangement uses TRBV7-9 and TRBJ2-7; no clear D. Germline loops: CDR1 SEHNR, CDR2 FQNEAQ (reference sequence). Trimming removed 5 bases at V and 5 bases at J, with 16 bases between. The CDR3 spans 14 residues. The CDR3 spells CASSPRTETHEQYF. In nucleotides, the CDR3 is TGTGCCAGCAGCCCCCGAACCGAGACCCACGAGCAGTACTTC.

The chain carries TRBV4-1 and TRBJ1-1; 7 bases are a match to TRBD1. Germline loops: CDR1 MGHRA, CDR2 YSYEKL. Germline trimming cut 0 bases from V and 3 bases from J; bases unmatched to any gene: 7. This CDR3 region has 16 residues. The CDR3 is CASSQDLSRGDTEAFF. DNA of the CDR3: TGCGCCAGCAGCCAAGATCTATCCAGGGGGGACACTGAAGCTTTCTTT.

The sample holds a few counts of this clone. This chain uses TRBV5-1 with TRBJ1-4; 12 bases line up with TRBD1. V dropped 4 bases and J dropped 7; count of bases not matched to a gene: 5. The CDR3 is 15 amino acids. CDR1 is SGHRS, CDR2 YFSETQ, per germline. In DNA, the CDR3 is TGCGCCAGCAGCCACGGGACAGGGGGCTTTGAAAAACTGTTTTTT. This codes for CASSHGTGGFEKLFF.

The CDR3 nucleotides read TGTGCCAGCTCACCACGAATAGCGGGGGAAAAAACAGATACGCAGTATTTT. It codes for CASSPRIAGEKTDTQYF. The chain uses TRBV18 and TRBJ2-3, with TRBD2 matching 9 bases. After removal of 1 base from V and 3 bases from J, the junction contained 8 bases not matched to a gene. CDR3 size: 17 residues. Germline V gives CDR1 KGHSH, CDR2 LQKENI.

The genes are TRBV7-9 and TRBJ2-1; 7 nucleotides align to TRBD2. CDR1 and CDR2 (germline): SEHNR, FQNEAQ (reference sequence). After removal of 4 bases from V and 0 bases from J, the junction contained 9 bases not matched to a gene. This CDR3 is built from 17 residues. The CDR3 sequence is CASSSNSGASSYNEQFF. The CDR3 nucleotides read TGTGCCAGCAGCTCAAACAGCGGGGCGAGCTCCTACAATGAGCAGTTCTTC.

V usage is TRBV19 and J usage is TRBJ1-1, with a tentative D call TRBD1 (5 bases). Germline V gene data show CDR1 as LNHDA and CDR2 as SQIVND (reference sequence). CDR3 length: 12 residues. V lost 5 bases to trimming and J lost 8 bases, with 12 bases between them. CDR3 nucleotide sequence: TGTGCCAGTAGTGATAGAGACAGAGAAGCTTTCTTT. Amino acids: CASSDRDREAFF.

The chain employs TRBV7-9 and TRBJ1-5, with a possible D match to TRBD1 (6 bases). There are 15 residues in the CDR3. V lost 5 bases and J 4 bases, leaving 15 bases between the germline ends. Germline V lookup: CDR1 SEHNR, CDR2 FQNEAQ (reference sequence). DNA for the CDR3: TGTGCCAGCAGCCCCCCGGGGGGCCTGAATCAGCCCCAGCATTTT. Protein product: CASSPPGGLNQPQHF.

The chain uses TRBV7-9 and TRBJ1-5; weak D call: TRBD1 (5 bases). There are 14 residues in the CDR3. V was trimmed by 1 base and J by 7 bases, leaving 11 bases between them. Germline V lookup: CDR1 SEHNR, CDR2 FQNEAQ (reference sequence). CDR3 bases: TGTGCCAGCAGCTTAGTGGGACTGGGGCAGCCCCAGCATTTT. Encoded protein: CASSLVGLGQPQHF.

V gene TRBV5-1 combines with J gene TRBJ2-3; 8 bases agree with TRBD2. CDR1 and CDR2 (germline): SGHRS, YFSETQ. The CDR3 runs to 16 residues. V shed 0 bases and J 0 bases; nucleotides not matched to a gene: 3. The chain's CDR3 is CASSLARGGSTDTQYF. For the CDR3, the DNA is TGCGCCAGCAGCTTGGCCCGGGGGGGAAGCACAGATACGCAGTATTTT.

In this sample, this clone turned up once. The DNA for the CDR3 is TGTGCCAGCAGCTTGGGGGCCGGGGGTATTACAGATACGCAGTATTTT. This sequence encodes CASSLGAGGITDTQYF. The chain recombines TRBV7-2 with TRBJ2-3, with D perhaps TRBD1 or TRBD2 (6 bases each). This CDR3 region has 16 residues. Trimming removed 3 bases at V and 3 bases at J, with 16 bases between. CDR1 and CDR2 from the germline V gene are SGHTA and FQGNSA.

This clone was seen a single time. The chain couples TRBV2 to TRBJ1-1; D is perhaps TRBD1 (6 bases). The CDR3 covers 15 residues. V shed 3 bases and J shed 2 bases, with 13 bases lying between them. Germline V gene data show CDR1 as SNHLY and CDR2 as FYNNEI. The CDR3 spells CASSEGRGFNTEAFF. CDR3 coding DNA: TGTGCCAGCAGTGAGGGCAGGGGATTCAACACTGAAGCTTTCTTT.

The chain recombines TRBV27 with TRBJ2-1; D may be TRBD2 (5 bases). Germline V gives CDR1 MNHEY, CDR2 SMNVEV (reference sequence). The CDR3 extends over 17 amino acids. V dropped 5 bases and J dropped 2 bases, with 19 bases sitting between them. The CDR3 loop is CASSPPGSIYPYNEQFF. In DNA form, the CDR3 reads TGTGCCAGCAGTCCCCCGGGGAGTATCTACCCCTACAATGAGCAGTTCTTC.

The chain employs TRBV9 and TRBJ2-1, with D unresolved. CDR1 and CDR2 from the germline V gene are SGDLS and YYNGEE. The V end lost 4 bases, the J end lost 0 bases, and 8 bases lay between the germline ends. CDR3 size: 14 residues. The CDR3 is CASSLFGSYNEQFF. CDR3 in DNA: TGTGCCAGCAGCCTCTTTGGCTCCTACAATGAGCAGTTCTTC.

Written as DNA, the CDR3 is TGTGCCAGCAGCAAAGAGGGACAGAACTATGGCTACACCTTC. Residues: CASSKEGQNYGYTF. V and J are TRBV21-1 and TRBJ1-2; the table's D call TRBD1 went unverified against the DNA. TRBV21-1 is labeled a pseudogene. The CDR3 loop spans 14 amino acids.

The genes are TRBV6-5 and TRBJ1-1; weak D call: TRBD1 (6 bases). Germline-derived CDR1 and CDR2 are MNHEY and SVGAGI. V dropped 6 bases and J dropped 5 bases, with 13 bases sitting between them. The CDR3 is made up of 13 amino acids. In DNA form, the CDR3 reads TGTGCCAGCAGAACAGGGAGGGGGACTGAAGCTTTCTTT. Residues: CASRTGRGTEAFF.